The entry that follows covers one TCR beta chain sequence. Staff drew 9 to 10 milliliters of peripheral blood from each donor. The authors ran a second PCR of 7 to 11 cycles using a sample-barcoded 5' primer and a J-beta primer mix. TCRdb processed the 5' RACE reads anew with MiXCR; each CDR3 protein has one entry. The sample carries 500,000 to 600,000 distinct CDR3 sequences, 27% recorded once. The record originates from a study of blood T cells in healthy people across ages. CDR3 size: 16 residues. CDR1 and CDR2 (germline): SGHRS, YFSETQ. The V and J ends lost 4 bases and 5 bases respectively, with 21 bases between them.

Material for sequencing was blood. The sequence derives from a woman aged 70-85 years in good health. V is TRBV5-1 and J is TRBJ2-5, with D tentatively TRBD2 (6 bases). The CDR3 sequence: CASSLQGTGATETQYF. CDR3 nucleotides: TGCGCCAGCAGCCTTCAAGGGACTGGGGCAACGGAGACCCAGTACTTC.